This is a list of T cell receptor beta chains from one sample in a study of blood T cell repertoires in COVID-19. Profiled with immunoSEQ multiplex PCR; TCRdb holds only in-frame clones, not every one. The sample contains 70,000 or so clones, 85% to 90% of which appear only once. The specimen was peripheral blood. The receptors here all came from a woman at least 80 years old with active COVID-19. Each CDR3 is given with its conserved first and last residue. The order of the fields is J gene, clone size, CDR3 length, V gene, D gene, CDR3 protein, CDR3 DNA. A D gene is named only where the DNA matches it firmly. The size field is filled for only some rows; it gives once, few, many or a size class.

J gene: TRBJ2-7; clone size: -; CDR3 length: 15; V gene: TRBV28; D gene: TRBD2; CDR3 protein: CASSFGGSLTYEQYF; CDR3 DNA: TGTGCCAGCAGTTTTGGCGGGAGTCTAACCTACGAGCAGTACTTC
J gene: TRBJ1-4; clone size: once; CDR3 length: 14; V gene: TRBV5-6; D gene: -; CDR3 protein: CASSHGEGGEKLFF; CDR3 DNA: TGTGCCAGCAGCCACGGGGAGGGTGGTGAAAAACTGTTTTTT
J gene: TRBJ2-7; clone size: once; CDR3 length: 15; V gene: TRBV19; D gene: TRBD1; CDR3 protein: CASSFGQGVSYEQYF; CDR3 DNA: TGTGCCAGTAGTTTCGGACAGGGAGTCTCCTACGAGCAGTACTTC
J gene: TRBJ2-7; clone size: -; CDR3 length: 14; V gene: TRBV11-2; D gene: TRBD1; CDR3 protein: CASSTGTGHYEQYF; CDR3 DNA: TGTGCCAGCAGCACCGGGACAGGGCACTACGAGCAGTACTTC
J gene: TRBJ2-5; clone size: -; CDR3 length: 13; V gene: TRBV6-2/TRBV6-3; D gene: -; CDR3 protein: CASSYFYRTDKYF; CDR3 DNA: TGTGCCAGCAGTTACTTTTACCGGACAGATAAGTACTTC
J gene: TRBJ2-1; clone size: -; CDR3 length: 18; V gene: TRBV7-3; D gene: TRBD2; CDR3 protein: CASSLRPPLAGPPNEQFF; CDR3 DNA: TGTGCCAGCAGCTTACGCCCCCCACTAGCGGGGCCTCCCAATGAGCAGTTCTTC
J gene: TRBJ2-7; clone size: -; CDR3 length: 13; V gene: TRBV27; D gene: -; CDR3 protein: CASSFYGSYEQYF; CDR3 DNA: TGTGCCAGCAGTTTTTACGGGTCCTACGAGCAGTACTTC
J gene: TRBJ2-2; clone size: -; CDR3 length: 16; V gene: TRBV10-1; D gene: TRBD1; CDR3 protein: CASRGGDRATTGELFF; CDR3 DNA: TGCGCCAGCAGGGGGGGGGACAGGGCCACCACCGGGGAGCTGTTTTTT
J gene: TRBJ2-7; clone size: -; CDR3 length: 15; V gene: TRBV18; D gene: -; CDR3 protein: CASSPQPSGSYEQYF; CDR3 DNA: TGTGCCAGCTCACCACAGCCAAGTGGTTCCTACGAGCAGTACTTC
J gene: TRBJ2-7; clone size: once; CDR3 length: 18; V gene: TRBV15; D gene: TRBD2; CDR3 protein: CATSSTSLSGSYSYEQYF; CDR3 DNA: TGTGCCACCAGCAGTACAAGTCTTAGCGGGTCTTACTCCTACGAGCAGTACTTC
J gene: TRBJ2-2; clone size: -; CDR3 length: 16; V gene: TRBV11-3; D gene: TRBD2; CDR3 protein: CASSPRGLAFAGELFF; CDR3 DNA: TGTGCCAGCAGCCCCCGGGGACTAGCATTCGCCGGGGAGCTGTTTTTT
J gene: TRBJ2-7; clone size: -; CDR3 length: 13; V gene: TRBV7-2; D gene: TRBD1; CDR3 protein: CASSRTGNYEQYF; CDR3 DNA: TGTGCCAGCAGCCGGACAGGTAACTACGAGCAGTACTTC
J gene: TRBJ2-1; clone size: -; CDR3 length: 18; V gene: TRBV3-1/TRBV3-2; D gene: TRBD1; CDR3 protein: CASSQGGAGTGSYNEQFF; CDR3 DNA: TGTGCCAGCAGCCAAGGGGGGGCCGGGACAGGGTCCTACAATGAGCAGTTCTTC
J gene: TRBJ1-2; clone size: -; CDR3 length: 14; V gene: TRBV6-5; D gene: -; CDR3 protein: CASIATLGTYGYTF; CDR3 DNA: TGTGCCAGCATCGCCACCCTGGGGACTTATGGCTACACCTTC
J gene: TRBJ2-5; clone size: -; CDR3 length: 12; V gene: TRBV29-1; D gene: TRBD1; CDR3 protein: CSADREQETQYF; CDR3 DNA: TGCAGCGCGGACAGGGAGCAAGAGACCCAGTACTTC
J gene: TRBJ2-1; clone size: -; CDR3 length: 14; V gene: TRBV10-3; D gene: -; CDR3 protein: CATQGLGTKDEQFF; CDR3 DNA: TGTGCCACACAGGGCCTCGGGACGAAGGATGAGCAGTTCTTC
J gene: TRBJ2-1; clone size: -; CDR3 length: 14; V gene: TRBV4-2; D gene: -; CDR3 protein: CASSQGTVRNEQFF; CDR3 DNA: TGTGCCAGCAGCCAAGGGACTGTGAGGAATGAGCAGTTCTTC
J gene: TRBJ2-3; clone size: -; CDR3 length: 15; V gene: TRBV28; D gene: -; CDR3 protein: CASSRGAGGTDTQYF; CDR3 DNA: TGTGCCAGCAGCCGGGGAGCAGGGGGCACAGATACGCAGTATTTT
J gene: TRBJ1-3; clone size: few; CDR3 length: 18; V gene: TRBV7-3; D gene: -; CDR3 protein: CASSLTSPGSTSGNTIYF; CDR3 DNA: TGTGCCAGCAGCTTAACGTCGCCAGGATCAACCTCTGGAAACACCATATATTTT
J gene: TRBJ2-7; clone size: -; CDR3 length: 17; V gene: TRBV11-2; D gene: TRBD2; CDR3 protein: CASSSRGWEGYSYEQYF; CDR3 DNA: TGTGCCAGCAGCTCGAGGGGTTGGGAGGGGTATTCCTACGAGCAGTACTTC
J gene: TRBJ1-5; clone size: -; CDR3 length: 16; V gene: TRBV2; D gene: TRBD1; CDR3 protein: CASRERTGDSNQPQHF; CDR3 DNA: TGTGCCAGCAGGGAAAGGACAGGGGATAGCAATCAGCCCCAGCATTTT
J gene: TRBJ1-1; clone size: -; CDR3 length: 18; V gene: TRBV7-2; D gene: -; CDR3 protein: CASSLAPAGLPMNTEAFF; CDR3 DNA: TGTGCCAGCAGCTTAGCGCCGGCAGGGCTCCCCATGAACACTGAAGCTTTCTTT
J gene: TRBJ2-7; clone size: -; CDR3 length: 16; V gene: TRBV2; D gene: TRBD2; CDR3 protein: CASSTLRSGGTYEQYF; CDR3 DNA: TGTGCCAGCAGTACCCTCCGTAGCGGGGGGACCTACGAGCAGTACTTC
J gene: TRBJ2-5; clone size: -; CDR3 length: 14; V gene: TRBV7-2; D gene: -; CDR3 protein: CASSTILASETQYF; CDR3 DNA: TGTGCCAGCAGCACAATCCTAGCATCAGAGACCCAGTACTTC
J gene: TRBJ2-1; clone size: -; CDR3 length: 15; V gene: TRBV5-8; D gene: -; CDR3 protein: CASSLGQWGHNEQFF; CDR3 DNA: TGTGCCAGCAGCTTAGGGCAGTGGGGGCACAATGAGCAGTTCTTC
J gene: TRBJ2-1; clone size: -; CDR3 length: 15; V gene: TRBV29-1; D gene: TRBD2; CDR3 protein: CSAAWTSGRESEQFF; CDR3 DNA: TGCAGCGCCGCCTGGACTAGCGGGAGAGAGAGTGAGCAGTTCTTC
J gene: TRBJ2-5; clone size: once; CDR3 length: 13; V gene: TRBV2; D gene: TRBD2; CDR3 protein: CASKAGGQETQYF; CDR3 DNA: TGTGCCAGCAAAGCGGGAGGTCAAGAGACCCAGTACTTC